The 5 T cell receptor beta chains in this list originate from one sample, sequenced in a study of identical twins' blood T cells. TCRdb independently ran MiXCR on the 5' RACE reads; one entry per CDR3 protein. The table has 300,000 to 400,000 distinct CDR3 sequences, over 25% seen once. Sequenced material: PBMCs. The receptors originated from a woman aged 18-49 years in good health.

This clonotype was detected a few times. The chain has TRBV20-1 and TRBJ1-1; TRBD1 agrees at 10 bases. Germline V gene data show CDR1 as DFQATT and CDR2 as SNEGSKA (reference sequence). V lost 5 bases to trimming and J lost 4 bases; unmatched junction nucleotides: 4. The CDR3 consists of 13 residues. Here the CDR3 DNA reads TGCAGTGCTCTTGGGACAGGGGTCACTGAAGCTTTCTTT. Translation: CSALGTGVTEAFF.

This clonotype came up a few times. The J gene is TRBJ1-5, the V gene TRBV25-1; D is uncertain. The CDR3 sequence is 12 residues long. Germline loops: CDR1 MGHDK, CDR2 SYGVNS. V lost 3 bases to trimming and J lost 7 bases, with 7 bases between them. This CDR3 is CASSDAGQPQHF. In DNA, the CDR3 is TGTGCCAGCAGTGACGCCGGGCAGCCCCAGCATTTT.

The chain combines TRBV20-1 with TRBJ1-6; 9 bases match TRBD1. Germline lookup yields CDR1 DFQATT and CDR2 SNEGSKA (reference sequence). This CDR3 spans 16 amino acids. J was trimmed by 4 bases and V by 6 bases; bases with no gene match: 10. CDR3 amino acids: CSARGTDRGYNSPLHF. DNA for the CDR3: TGCAGTGCCCGGGGGACGGACAGGGGTTATAATTCACCCCTCCACTTT.

This clonotype was detected a few times. The V gene is TRBV12-3 or TRBV12-4, the J gene TRBJ2-4, with D hard to call. V was clipped by 3 bases and J by 8 bases, with 17 bases between them. CDR3 length: 15 amino acids. CDR3 sequence (DNA): TGTGCCAGCAGTTTGGAGCCCGAAGGACGGGACATTCAGTACTTC. This encodes CASSLEPEGRDIQYF.

This clonotype was detected ten times or more. The J gene is TRBJ1-2, the V gene TRBV29-1, with D tentatively TRBD1 (5 bases). Germline lookup yields CDR1 SQVTM and CDR2 ANQGSEA. V lost 4 bases and J lost 2, with 14 bases in between. CDR3 length equals 14 residues. CDR3 bases: TGCAGCGTTGGTCTTCTGAAGGGGAACTATGGCTACACCTTC. Translated, it gives CSVGLLKGNYGYTF.